This T cell receptor (beta chain) was sequenced in a study of neurological immune-mediated disorders (dated by TCRdb to the late 2010s). Some background on the complete study: Among the roughly 35 multiple sclerosis patients, relapsing-remitting MS accounted for around 30 and secondary progressive MS accounted for 3. The study compared peripheral blood TCR-beta repertoires of HTLV-I-associated myelopathy (HAM/TSP) patients, multiple sclerosis patients and healthy controls using UMI-based sequencing. Alongside PBMC samples, the set of some 100 TCR-beta libraries contained longitudinal samples, technical triplicates, and paired CD4+ and CD8+ T-cell subsets that had been sorted. Of the roughly 70 subjects in the cohort, about 15 were HAM/TSP patients, about 34 were multiple sclerosis patients, and some 20 were healthy controls.

General study outcomes and caveats: Across subjects, expanded clones never shared an identical CDR3 amino acid sequence, which suggests that the TCR-beta repertoires in every group were private. The MS cluster showed no association with clinical or MRI features, and the authors stated that larger cohorts are needed. The highest TCR clonal expansion was observed in HAM/TSP patients, whereas the lowest was observed in MS patients, even when compared with healthy controls. In phylogenetic analysis, the repertoires of 18 of 34 MS patients grouped into a cluster of related CDR3 sequences, which suggests a possible signature at the repertoire level.

Unsorted PBMC libraries were generated from 2 million PBMCs stored in RNAlater at -80 °C until RNA extraction. The multiple sclerosis patients were enrolled in a US clinical protocol that evaluated disease progression with magnetic resonance imaging. Peripheral blood was subjected to Ficoll-Hypaque density gradient centrifugation to isolate PBMCs, which were then cryopreserved in liquid nitrogen. cDNA synthesis used template-switch 5'RACE with a primer carrying a 10-nucleotide random unique molecular identifier tagging each TCR transcript. Every sequencing run covered 15-18 subjects and yielded more than 170 million TCR-beta sequences. The RNeasy kit was used to extract total RNA. TCR-beta VDJ regions were amplified with primers for the TCR constant region and the 5'RACE anchor, using the KAPA Real-time Library Amplification kit. Sample indexes and Illumina adaptors were added in a first PCR, after which library yield was increased in a second PCR. The roughly 650 bp TCR product was size-selected on a 2% E-gel SizeSelection system after Ampure bead purification. Before pooling, library quality was checked on a Bioanalyzer, concentration was measured with Qubit, and libraries were quantified with the Kapa Library Quantification kit. An Illumina HiSeq 2500 sequenced the libraries paired-end 2 x 150 bp. To increase sequence diversity, about 25-30% phiX was spiked into each library pool. As for how the authors treated the data: The quality-filtered reads were processed with the UMI-based MiGEC pipeline, whose error correction step removed more than 90% of the raw TCR sequences. VDJ genes were aligned to IMGT germline references, and each clonotype was defined by a unique CDR3 amino acid sequence together with V-J genes. Clonal expansion, Shannon diversity and CDR3 relatedness were evaluated with VDJtools (CalcPairwiseDistances, ClusterSamples), while phylogenetic trees were built in CLCbio workbench. Expanded clones were defined as having at least 8 unique UMIs, based on coefficient-of-variation modelling across technical triplicates. Starting from the raw public reads, TCRdb applied fastp trimming at Q25, assembled clones with MiXCR and retained in-frame beta chains. All rows with the same CDR3 protein become a single entry with the most common DNA and genes. V and J calls and clone size were set by TCRdb, not the authors. The sample records more than 45,000 distinct CDR3 sequences, less than 4.5% of which are singletons. The ten largest account for 1.5% to 2% of the sample.

This clonotype counts as medium-sized (0.01 to 0.1%). What antigen it recognizes has not been identified. Base qualities are not recorded, but no much larger clone differs from it by a single base. Sequences SGHRS (CDR1) and YFSETQ (CDR2) are obtained from the germline V gene. V is clipped by 5 bases and J by 2 bases, and the sequence between their germline boundaries is 11 bases long. The CDR3 runs 13 amino acids, cysteine and phenylalanine included. Only the CDR3 DNA is retained, 39 bases long and in frame from the first base. This sequence was found in a man aged 25-45 years with multiple sclerosis. Input material: PBMCs. The V and J genes are TRBV5-1 and TRBJ2-7, with the identity of the D gene unclear. In nucleotide form, the sequence is TGCGCCAGCAGTCCCATTGATGCCTACGAGCAGTACTTC. Its protein is CASSPIDAYEQYF. Where the CDR3 stops, the reference TRBV5-1 and TRBJ2-7 genes take over; the full variable domain is KAGVTQTPRYLIKTRGQQVTLSCSPISGHRSVSWYQQTPGQGLQFLFEYFSETQRNKGNFPGRFSGRQFSNSRSEMNVSTLELGDSALYLCASSPIDAYEQYFGPGTRLTVT.